This paragraph covers one T cell receptor (beta chain) sequence. Under the authors' procedure: Amplification from reference gene primers served as the basis for estimated nucleated cell counts. Clones were read by immunoSEQ multiplex PCR, and TCRdb kept only the in-frame ones, dropping some. V and J calls and clone size are as listed in that table; D and trimming were resolved from the DNA. This table has about 67,000 clones, 87% appearing once. This sample was included in a study of blood T cell repertoires in COVID-19. As for the study in general: Samples taken during acute and convalescent COVID-19 were collected in the United States, Italy and Spain. From T cells, B-cell-depleted T cells, or PBMCs came the material, which was cDNA or gDNA.

Sequenced sample: peripheral blood. The clonotype was recovered from a man aged 50 to 59 with active COVID-19.

The CDR3 here is CASSLKPGLAGGSDTQYF. The CDR3 bases are TGCGCCAGCAGCTTAAAACCGGGACTAGCGGGAGGTTCAGATACGCAGTATTTT. The chain combines TRBV5-1 with TRBJ2-3, with 15 bases aligning to TRBD2. This CDR3 has 18 residues. Per germline, CDR1 SGHRS and CDR2 YFSETQ. V trimming: 2 bases; J trimming: 4 bases; junction bases outside the gene matches: 8.